These 22 T cell receptor beta chains share one sample of origin, sequenced in a study of T cells in localized non-small cell lung cancer. Sequencing used immunoSEQ multiplex PCR; TCRdb keeps in-frame clones, though not all of them. The data show fewer than 95,000 clones, with approximately 91% seen just once and over 4% held by the top ten. The material was PBMCs, obtained before any cancer treatment. The receptors stem from a woman between 35 and 75 years old with stage II squamous cell lung carcinoma.

J is TRBJ1-1 and V is TRBV10-2, with a weak D call TRBD1 (5 bases). This CDR3 has 13 residues. V lost 8 bases and J lost 1, with 11 bases in between. CDR1 is WSHSY and CDR2 is SAAADI in the germline V gene. In DNA form, the CDR3 reads TGCGCCAGCGTGGGGGGTTGGAACACTGAAGCTTTCTTT. Its protein product is CASVGGWNTEAFF.

J is TRBJ2-3 and V is TRBV27; possibly TRBD2 for D (7 bases). The CDR3 is 14 amino acids. Germline V gene data show CDR1 as MNHEY and CDR2 as SMNVEV (reference sequence). V was shortened by 5 bases and J by 3 bases, with 12 bases between the two germline ends. The CDR3 loop is CASSRRGLTDTQYF. The CDR3 DNA follows: TGTGCCAGCAGTAGGCGGGGGCTTACAGATACGCAGTATTTT.

The chain carries TRBV5-1 and TRBJ1-1; D ambiguous. The germline CDR1 and CDR2 sequences are SGHRS and YFSETQ. Trimming removed 0 bases at V and 3 bases at J, with 6 bases between. This CDR3 comprises 13 residues. Here the CDR3 reads CASSLGQHTEAFF. The DNA for the CDR3 is TGCGCCAGCAGCTTGGGGCAACACACTGAAGCTTTCTTT.

The rearrangement uses TRBV10-2 and TRBJ2-2, with TRBD2 matching 7 bases. CDR1 is WSHSY and CDR2 is SAAADI in the germline V gene. The CDR3 spans 12 residues. The V and J ends lost 10 bases and 6 bases, in that order; junction bases with no gene match: 5. CDR3 DNA: TGCGCCACCTGTCGGGAGGCCGGGGAGCTGTTTTTT. Translation gives CATCREAGELFF.

The genes are TRBV30 and TRBJ1-1; D is unclear. With 5 bases removed from V and 1 base from J, the gap between germline ends came to 11 bases. The CDR3 has 13 amino acids. CDR1 and CDR2 (germline): GTSNPN, SVGIG (reference sequence). CDR3 region: CAWGWRRNTEAFF. The CDR3 nucleotides are TGTGCCTGGGGGTGGCGGAGGAACACTGAAGCTTTCTTT.

V is TRBV5-1 and J is TRBJ1-1; D is perhaps TRBD1 (5 bases). CDR1 and CDR2 from the germline V gene are SGHRS and YFSETQ. Trimming left V 4 bases short and J 6 bases short, with 10 bases between. The length of the CDR3 is 12 residues. In DNA form, the CDR3 reads TGCGCCAGCAGCCCGGACAATGCTGAAGCTTTCTTT. Amino acid sequence: CASSPDNAEAFF. Together with reference TRBV5-1 and TRBJ1-1, the CDR3 gives the full variable domain: KAGVTQTPRYLIKTRGQQVTLSCSPISGHRSVSWYQQTPGQGLQFLFEYFSETQRNKGNFPGRFSGRQFSNSRSEMNVSTLELGDSALYLCASSPDNAEAFFGQGTRLTVV.

V is TRBV10-3 and J is TRBJ1-5; D may be TRBD1 (6 bases). CDR1 and CDR2 from the germline V gene are ENHRY and SYGVKD. The CDR3 covers 14 residues. V lost 6 bases, J lost 1 base, and 10 bases lay in between. CDR3 sequence (DNA): TGTGCCATCAGGGAGGGGGGCAGCAATCAGCCCCAGCATTTT. Encoded protein: CAIREGGSNQPQHF.

The chain combines TRBV4-2 with TRBJ1-4, with a possible D match to TRBD1 (5 bases). CDR3 length: 18 residues. Germline V gives CDR1 LGHNA, CDR2 YNFKEQ. Trimming stripped 0 bases from V and 1 base from J, with 15 bases between. Written as DNA, the CDR3 is TGTGCCAGCAGCCAAGACGGTCAGGGAAGGCTAACTAATGAAAAACTGTTTTTT. This translates into CASSQDGQGRLTNEKLFF.

V usage is TRBV15 and J usage is TRBJ2-3; either TRBD1 or TRBD2 may supply D (5 bases each). CDR1 and CDR2 (germline): LNHNV, YYDKDF (reference sequence). The length of the CDR3 is 15 residues. V gave up 6 bases and J gave up 2 bases, with 15 bases separating them. The CDR3 loop reads CATSPRIGATDTQYF. CDR3 coding DNA: TGTGCCACCAGTCCCCGAATCGGGGCCACAGATACGCAGTATTTT.

The rearrangement links TRBV6-1 to TRBJ2-7; no reliable D call. The CDR3 spans 13 residues. CDR1 is MNHNS and CDR2 is SASEGT in the germline V gene. V gave up 3 bases and J gave up 6 bases, with 12 bases separating them. The CDR3 sequence: CASSELFPPEQYF. The CDR3 coding sequence is TGTGCCAGCAGTGAGTTATTCCCACCCGAGCAGTACTTC.

The rearrangement links TRBV5-1 to TRBJ2-7, with a possible D match to TRBD2 (6 bases). CDR1 and CDR2 from the germline V gene are SGHRS and YFSETQ. The CDR3 sequence is 17 residues long. Deletions cut 4 bases from V and 1 base from J, with 21 bases between. Written as DNA, the CDR3 is TGCGCCAGCAGCCTGGGGCGCGGGACCTCGATTTCCTACGAGCAGTACTTC. Protein sequence: CASSLGRGTSISYEQYF.

V usage is TRBV18 and J usage is TRBJ2-1; 15 bases are shared with TRBD2. This CDR3 contains 17 residues. V was pared by 1 base and J by 7 bases, with 5 bases of the junction left unmatched. Looked up from germline, CDR1 is KGHSH and CDR2 is LQKENI. The CDR3 coding sequence is TGTGCCAGCTCACCACGGACTAGCGGGAGGGGAGCGAATGAGCAGTTCTTC. Residues: CASSPRTSGRGANEQFF.

The rearrangement links TRBV6-1 to TRBJ2-2; 7 positions match TRBD2. Germline CDR1 reads MNHNS; CDR2 reads SASEGT. The CDR3 sequence is 13 residues long. V gave up 6 bases and J gave up 6 bases; unmatched junction bases: 4. This CDR3 reads CASRPGGPGELFF. CDR3 nucleotides: TGTGCCAGCAGACCGGGAGGCCCCGGGGAGCTGTTTTTT.

This clone appeared a single time. The chain recombines TRBV28 with TRBJ1-1, with D perhaps TRBD1 (5 bases). The CDR3 runs to 13 residues. The germline V and J ends were trimmed by 3 bases and 4 bases, with 9 bases remaining between them. From germline, CDR1 is MDHEN and CDR2 SYDVKM. CDR3 sequence (DNA): TGTGCCAGCAGTTTCCCCGGGGGCACTGAAGCTTTCTTT. It specifies CASSFPGGTEAFF.

This sequence joins TRBV6-5 and TRBJ1-2; D unclear. V was clipped by 1 base and J by 0 bases, with 9 bases between them. Looked up from germline, CDR1 is MNHEY and CDR2 is SVGAGI. This CDR3 has 15 residues. CDR3 DNA: TGTGCCAGCAGTTACTTGCCCGGGGCTAACTATGGCTACACCTTC. Its protein is CASSYLPGANYGYTF.

The chain is built from TRBV13 and TRBJ2-5; D tentatively reads TRBD1 or TRBD2 (5 bases each). Trimming cost V 0 bases and J 7 bases, with 9 bases left between them. Germline loops: CDR1 PRHDT, CDR2 FYEKMQ (reference sequence). This CDR3 contains 13 residues. The CDR3: CASSLGVRGTQYF. CDR3 DNA sequence: TGTGCCAGCAGCTTAGGTGTGAGGGGGACCCAGTACTTC.

The chain couples TRBV20-1 to TRBJ1-1; D possibly corresponds to TRBD1 (5 bases). Looked up from germline, CDR1 is DFQATT and CDR2 is SNEGSKA (reference sequence). The CDR3 spans 11 residues. Trimming removed 2 bases from V and 10 bases from J, with 11 bases in between. CDR3 amino acids: CSARSGPGAFF. DNA for the CDR3: TGCAGTGCTAGATCGGGGCCTGGAGCTTTCTTT.

The chain combines TRBV2 with TRBJ1-2, with TRBD1 matching 7 bases. The trim removed 2 bases at V and 1 base at J, leaving 7 bases unmatched. The CDR3 covers 16 residues. The V gene's germline CDR1 is SNHLY and CDR2 FYNNEI. CDR3 sequence reads: CASSEIRDSSNYGYTF. CDR3 DNA: TGTGCCAGCAGTGAAATCCGGGACAGCAGTAACTATGGCTACACCTTC. Combining the CDR3 with reference TRBV2 and TRBJ1-2 gives the whole variable domain EPEVTQTPSHQVTQMGQEVILRCVPISNHLYFYWYRQILGQKVEFLVSFYNNEISEKSEIFDDQFSVERPDGSNFTLKIRSTKLEDSAMYFCASSEIRDSSNYGYTFGSGTRLTVV.

The chain employs TRBV6-5 and TRBJ2-7; D is possibly TRBD2 (5 bases). This CDR3 comprises 14 residues. V was pared by 5 bases and J by 2 bases, with 13 bases between. Germline CDR1 and CDR2: MNHEY and SVGAGI. The CDR3 DNA follows: TGTGCCAGCAGTCCTGGAGGTAGCACCTACGAGCAGTACTTC. This gives the protein CASSPGGSTYEQYF.

The gene calls are TRBV5-5 and TRBJ1-2; D unresolved. Germline V gives CDR1 SGHKS, CDR2 YYEKEE (reference sequence). The CDR3 extends over 15 amino acids. V lost 4 bases to trimming and J lost 4 bases, with 17 bases between them. In DNA form, the CDR3 reads TGTGCCAGCAGCCAAGCCGATGAGGGAGGCTATGGCTACACCTTC. This sequence encodes CASSQADEGGYGYTF.

The chain is built from TRBV6-5 and TRBJ1-5; a weak D match, TRBD1 (5 bases). The CDR3 consists of 14 residues. V was trimmed by 8 bases and J by 0 bases, leaving 11 bases between them. Germline CDR1 and CDR2: MNHEY and SVGAGI. CDR3 in DNA: TGTGCCAGCGAACGGACACTTAGCAATCAGCCCCAGCATTTT. Protein: CASERTLSNQPQHF.

V and J are TRBV25-1 and TRBJ1-1, with D possibly TRBD1 on 5 matching bases. The germline CDR1 and CDR2 sequences are MGHDK and SYGVNS. CDR3 size: 16 residues. With 2 bases removed from V and 6 bases from J, the gap between germline ends came to 19 bases. The CDR3 reads CASSEERGKRGAEAFF. The CDR3, as DNA: TGTGCCAGCAGTGAAGAAAGAGGCAAGAGGGGCGCTGAAGCTTTCTTT.